Listed here is a single TCR beta chain. Antigen unknown. PCR amplification relied on 60 Vbeta primers (plus 13 Jbeta primers). Assay: immunoSEQ multiplex PCR; the TCRdb copy retains only in-frame clones and omits some. The sample table includes tens of thousands of clones. These data come from a study of cytomegalovirus exposure and HLA in healthy donors. Germline V CDR1 and CDR2: SGDLS, YYNGEE. This CDR3 contains 16 residues. The trim removed 1 base at V and 5 bases at J, leaving 10 bases unmatched. Points from the study as a whole: One cluster of highly shared sequence variants probably arose as a sequencing artifact.

The source is a human donor in good health. The sequenced sample was PBMCs. The chain combines TRBV9 with TRBJ2-5; 8 bases align to TRBD2. CDR3 coding DNA: TGTGCCAGCAGCGTAAGGCCTAGCGGGTCGGGTGAGACCCAGTACTTC. The encoded protein is CASSVRPSGSGETQYF.